This section outlines one T cell receptor beta chain sequence together with its context. Followed longitudinally, the Seattle patients had been enrolled during active infection. The sample is drawn from a study of blood T cell repertoires in COVID-19. Whole-study context: Spain, Italy and the United States supplied samples that represented acute and convalescent COVID-19. T cells, B-cell-depleted T cells, or PBMCs provided the cDNA or gDNA that served as material.

In the study's own analysis: Reference gene primer amplification in the assay estimated nucleated cell counts. Sequencing used immunoSEQ multiplex PCR; TCRdb keeps in-frame clones, though not all of them. V, J and clone size were drawn from that table, and D and trimming were deduced from the DNA. The sample has 150,000 to 200,000 clones, approximately 78% seen once. CDR1 and CDR2 from the germline V gene are LGHNA and YSLEER. The CDR3 is 15 residues long. V was cut by 2 bases and J by 0 bases, with 8 bases left in between. The source material was peripheral blood. J is TRBJ1-5 and V is TRBV4-3; D is perhaps TRBD1 (6 bases). The TCR sequence derives from a woman older than 75 with COVID-19, enrolled during active disease. The chain's CDR3 is CASSQHRDSNQPQHF. In DNA form, the CDR3 reads TGCGCCAGCAGCCAACACAGGGATAGCAATCAGCCCCAGCATTTT.